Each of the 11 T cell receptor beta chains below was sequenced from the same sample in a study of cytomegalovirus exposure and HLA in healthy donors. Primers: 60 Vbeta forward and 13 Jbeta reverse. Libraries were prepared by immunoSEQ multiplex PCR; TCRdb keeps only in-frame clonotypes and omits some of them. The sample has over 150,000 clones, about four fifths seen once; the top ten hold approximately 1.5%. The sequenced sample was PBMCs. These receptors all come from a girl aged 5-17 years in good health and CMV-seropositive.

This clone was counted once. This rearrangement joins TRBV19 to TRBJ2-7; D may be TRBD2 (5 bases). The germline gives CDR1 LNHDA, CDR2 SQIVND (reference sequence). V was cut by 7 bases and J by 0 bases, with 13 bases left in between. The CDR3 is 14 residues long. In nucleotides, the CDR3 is TGTGCCAGTAAGCGAGAGGGAGTCTCCTACGAGCAGTACTTC. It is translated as CASKREGVSYEQYF.

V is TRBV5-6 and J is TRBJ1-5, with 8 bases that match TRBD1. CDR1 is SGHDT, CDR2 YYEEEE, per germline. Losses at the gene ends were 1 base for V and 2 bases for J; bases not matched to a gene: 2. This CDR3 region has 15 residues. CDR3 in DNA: TGTGCCAGCAGCTTGACAGGGGGAGGCAATCAGCCCCAGCATTTT. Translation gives CASSLTGGGNQPQHF.

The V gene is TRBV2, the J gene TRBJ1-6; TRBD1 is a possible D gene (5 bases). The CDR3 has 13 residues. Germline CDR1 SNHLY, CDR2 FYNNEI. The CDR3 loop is CAQGGQPNSPLHF. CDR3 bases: TGTGCGCAGGGAGGGCAGCCCAATTCACCCCTCCACTTT.

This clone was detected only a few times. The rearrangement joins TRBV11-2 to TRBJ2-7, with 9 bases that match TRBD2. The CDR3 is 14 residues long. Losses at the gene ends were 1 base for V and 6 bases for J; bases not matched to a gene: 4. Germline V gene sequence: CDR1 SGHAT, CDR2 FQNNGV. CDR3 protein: CASSLGLAGSEQYF. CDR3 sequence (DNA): TGTGCCAGCAGCTTAGGGCTAGCGGGGTCCGAGCAGTACTTC. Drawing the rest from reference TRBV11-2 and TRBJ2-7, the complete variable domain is EAGVAQSPRYKIIEKRQSVAFWCNPISGHATLYWYQQILGQGPKLLIQFQNNGVVDDSQLPKDRFSAERLKGVDSTLKIQPAKLEDSAVYLCASSLGLAGSEQYFGPGTRLTVT.

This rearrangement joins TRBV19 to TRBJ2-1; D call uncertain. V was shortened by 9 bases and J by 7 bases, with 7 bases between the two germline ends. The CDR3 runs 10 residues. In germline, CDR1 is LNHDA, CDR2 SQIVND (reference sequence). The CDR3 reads CARLRNEQFF. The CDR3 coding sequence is TGTGCCAGACTACGAAATGAGCAGTTCTTC.

CDR3 sequence: CAINPGTSGATTYEQYF. CDR3 in DNA: TGTGCCATAAACCCCGGGACTAGCGGGGCTACAACCTACGAGCAGTACTTC. This chain connects TRBV10-3 to TRBJ2-7, with 13 bases matching TRBD2. The CDR3 is 17 residues long. The germline V gene has CDR1 ENHRY and CDR2 SYGVKD. J gave up 2 bases and V 9 bases, and 13 bases lay outside the gene matches.

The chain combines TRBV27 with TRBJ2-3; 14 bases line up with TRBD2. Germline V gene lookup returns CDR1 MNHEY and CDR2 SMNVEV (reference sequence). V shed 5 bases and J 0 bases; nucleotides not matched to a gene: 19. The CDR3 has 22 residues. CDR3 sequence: CASSLGPGTSGGITISTDTQYF. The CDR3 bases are TGTGCCAGCAGTCTAGGCCCCGGGACTAGCGGGGGTATAACAATTAGCACAGATACGCAGTATTTT.

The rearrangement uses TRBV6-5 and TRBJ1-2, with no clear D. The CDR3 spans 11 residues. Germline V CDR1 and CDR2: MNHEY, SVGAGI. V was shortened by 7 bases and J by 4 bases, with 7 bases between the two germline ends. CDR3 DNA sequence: TGTGCCAGCACTGCAGGCTATGGCTACACCTTC. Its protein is CASTAGYGYTF.

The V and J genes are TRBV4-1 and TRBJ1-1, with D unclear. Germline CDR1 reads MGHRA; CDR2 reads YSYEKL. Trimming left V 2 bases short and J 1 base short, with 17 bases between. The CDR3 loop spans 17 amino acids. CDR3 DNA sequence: TGCGCCAGCAGCCAATTGGGAGTTAGAGTCGGGAACACTGAAGCTTTCTTT. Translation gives CASSQLGVRVGNTEAFF.

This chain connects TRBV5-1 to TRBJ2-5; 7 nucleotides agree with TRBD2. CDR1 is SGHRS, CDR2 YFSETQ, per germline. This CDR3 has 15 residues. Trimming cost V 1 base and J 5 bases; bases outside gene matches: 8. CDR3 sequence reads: CASSLQRDPGETQYF. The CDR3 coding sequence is TGCGCCAGCAGCTTGCAGCGGGACCCGGGGGAGACCCAGTACTTC.

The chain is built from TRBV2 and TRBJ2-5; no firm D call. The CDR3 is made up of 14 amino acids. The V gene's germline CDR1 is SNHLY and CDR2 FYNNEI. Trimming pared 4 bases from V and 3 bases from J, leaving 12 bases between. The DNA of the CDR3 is TGTGCCAGCAGTGGGTTGCGCCCCGAAGAGACCCAGTACTTC. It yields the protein CASSGLRPEETQYF.